These 26 T cell receptor beta chains originate from one sample sequenced in a study of regulatory T cells in long-lasting Graves disease. Sample time point: newly diagnosed GD, antithyroid drugs for less than 3 months. The TCR library was prepared using RNA isolated from PBMCs. According to the study, TCR beta libraries were built with iRepertoire HTBI primers and CDR3-region Arm-PCR. TCRdb reprocessed the multiplex PCR reads with MiXCR, giving one entry per CDR3 protein. This sample carries 400,000 to 550,000 distinct CDR3 sequences, approximately 16% of them seen once, and the ten largest clones take about a quarter. These data also formed part of another study, on T cells in Graves' hyperthyroidism and ophthalmopathy.

Here the sequenced sample was peripheral blood mononuclear cells (PBMCs), taken at new diagnosis, from a patient treated with antithyroid drugs. The receptors originated from a woman between 18 and 29 years old with Graves disease.

Concerning this clonotype itself: The junction departs from the called germline gene at one end, perhaps through a read error. The V gene is TRBV11-3, the J gene TRBJ2-7; TRBD2 aligns across 9 bases. Germline lookup yields CDR1 SGHNT and CDR2 YENEEA. The CDR3 is 14 residues long. CDR3 nucleotide sequence: TGTGCCAGCAGCTTACTAGCGGGATCCTACAAGCAGTACTTC. As protein: CASSLLAGSYKQYF.

The chain is built from TRBV4-3 and TRBJ2-1; D might be TRBD2 (5 bases). Deletions cut 4 bases from V and 4 bases from J, with 14 bases between. Germline loops: CDR1 LGHNA, CDR2 YSLEER. The CDR3 sequence is 15 residues long. In DNA, the CDR3 is TGCGCCAGCAGCCTCTCCGGGAATGGATACAATGAGCAGTTCTTC. Translating it yields CASSLSGNGYNEQFF.

The chain uses TRBV27 and TRBJ2-7, with D unresolved. This CDR3 spans 14 amino acids. Per germline, CDR1 MNHEY and CDR2 SMNVEV (reference sequence). With 0 bases removed from V and 3 bases from J, the gap between germline ends came to 9 bases. DNA for the CDR3: TGTGCCAGCAGTTTATCTGAGGCGTTCTACGAGCAGTACTTC. Protein product: CASSLSEAFYEQYF.

This clonotype was seen a few times. This chain connects TRBV28 to TRBJ2-1; TRBD1 or TRBD2 may be the D gene (5 bases each). Looked up from germline, CDR1 is MDHEN and CDR2 is SYDVKM. This CDR3 comprises 18 residues. V lost 6 bases and J 4 bases, leaving 25 bases between the germline ends. In DNA, the CDR3 is TGTGCCAGCAGCTCCCCCCAGGTTCGGGGCCGAGAGTACAATGAGCAGTTCTTC. Its translation: CASSSPQVRGREYNEQFF.

The genes are TRBV19 and TRBJ2-2; D gene unclear. Between the trimmed V and J ends, which lost 5 bases and 0 bases, there was a span of 16 bases. The length of the CDR3 is 17 residues. Germline V lookup: CDR1 LNHDA, CDR2 SQIVND (reference sequence). The CDR3: CASSPTPPQPNTGELFF. CDR3 nucleotides: TGTGCCAGTAGTCCCACCCCCCCCCAGCCGAACACCGGGGAGCTGTTTTTT.

This clonotype was seen just once. The chain joins TRBV5-4 to TRBJ2-3; TRBD2 is a possible D gene (7 bases). This CDR3 has 16 amino acids. Germline V CDR1 and CDR2: SGHNT, YYREEE (reference sequence). Trimming pared 0 bases from V and 2 bases from J, leaving 13 bases between. CDR3: CASSLGGGALTDTQYF. CDR3 nucleotide sequence: TGTGCCAGCAGCTTGGGGGGGGGGGCCCTCACAGATACGCAGTATTTT.

The V gene is TRBV27, the J gene TRBJ2-7; TRBD2 might be the D (6 bases). Germline CDR1 and CDR2: MNHEY and SMNVEV (reference sequence). The CDR3 is made up of 14 amino acids. Deletions cut 5 bases from V and 4 bases from J, with 15 bases between. CDR3 nucleotide sequence: TGTGCCAGCAGTGTGGGGGGTCTAGCTTACGAGCAGTACTTC. This encodes CASSVGGLAYEQYF.

The chain has TRBV20-1 and TRBJ2-1; tentative D call: TRBD2 (5 bases). Trimming took off 0 bases at V and 3 bases at J, with 12 bases between the two ends. Looked up from germline, CDR1 is DFQATT and CDR2 is SNEGSKA (reference sequence). The CDR3 is made up of 15 amino acids. The CDR3 loop reads CSARDRVASYNEQFF. The CDR3 DNA is TGCAGTGCTAGAGATCGAGTAGCGAGCTACAATGAGCAGTTCTTC.

This clonotype was seen repeatedly, ten times or more. V usage is TRBV7-3 and J usage is TRBJ2-3; 10 bases align to TRBD1. The CDR3 sequence is 15 residues long. V gave up 5 bases and J gave up 6 bases; unmatched junction bases: 8. Germline V CDR1 and CDR2: SGHTA, FQGTGA. Written as DNA, the CDR3 is TGTGCCAGCAGCCAGTCCGGGACAGGGGCCGATACGCAGTATTTT. Translating gives CASSQSGTGADTQYF.

The chain couples TRBV6-6 to TRBJ2-3; the D is unclear. This CDR3 is 14 amino acids long. The germline CDR1 and CDR2 sequences are MNHNY and SVGAGI (reference sequence). Trimming took 0 bases from V and 0 from J, leaving 4 bases between them. Written as DNA, the CDR3 is TGTGCCAGCAGTTACTCGTCCAGCACAGATACGCAGTATTTT. Translated, it gives CASSYSSSTDTQYF.

This clonotype was counted ten times or more. The V call is TRBV7-2, the J call TRBJ1-5; D remains unclear. The germline V gene has CDR1 SGHTA and CDR2 FQGNSA. V lost 4 bases to trimming and J lost 6 bases, with 16 bases between them. This CDR3 is 15 amino acids long. In DNA form, the CDR3 reads TGTGCCAGCAGCTCGGACGGTGGCCCGGGTCAGCCCCAGCATTTT. Translating gives CASSSDGGPGQPQHF. Together with reference TRBV7-2 and TRBJ1-5, the CDR3 gives the full variable domain: GAGVSQSPSNKVTEKGKDVELRCDPISGHTALYWYRQSLGQGLEFLIYFQGNSAPDKSGLPSDRFSAERTGGSVSTLTIQRTQQEDSAVYLCASSSDGGPGQPQHFGDGTRLSIL.

V gene TRBV30 combines with J gene TRBJ2-2, with a possible D match to TRBD1 (6 bases). In germline, CDR1 is GTSNPN, CDR2 SVGIG (reference sequence). Trimming stripped 8 bases from V and 6 bases from J, with 16 bases between. The CDR3 extends over 13 amino acids. CDR3 loop: CAASLQGPGELFF. DNA for the CDR3: TGTGCCGCCTCACTTCAGGGGCCCGGGGAGCTGTTTTTT.

This clonotype was picked up many times. The chain carries TRBV20-1 and TRBJ2-1, with D possibly being TRBD1 (6 bases). Germline CDR1 reads DFQATT; CDR2 reads SNEGSKA (reference sequence). V lost 6 bases, J lost 2 bases, and 14 bases lay in between. CDR3 length equals 14 residues. The CDR3 here is CSANLQGPYNEQFF. The CDR3 DNA sequence: TGCAGTGCAAACTTGCAGGGGCCCTACAATGAGCAGTTCTTC.

This clonotype showed up just a few times. CDR3 bases: TGTGCCAGCAGGAAACAGGGTTCAGATACGCAGTATTTT. Protein sequence: CASRKQGSDTQYF. The chain joins TRBV12-3 or TRBV12-4 to TRBJ2-3; D may be TRBD1 (6 bases). V shed 6 bases and J shed 4 bases, with 11 bases lying between them. The CDR3 has 13 residues.

The table lists this clonotype with a few counts. The J gene is TRBJ2-1, the V gene TRBV7-6; TRBD1 aligns across 7 bases. The length of the CDR3 is 15 residues. With V trimmed by 0 bases and J by 6 bases, 5 bases remained unmatched. The germline gives CDR1 SGHVS, CDR2 FNYEAQ. CDR3 DNA sequence: TGTGCCAGCAGCTTAGCAGGGGGCGCTGGCAATGAGCAGTTCTTC. Protein sequence: CASSLAGGAGNEQFF.

The table lists this clonotype with a few counts. The genes are TRBV28 and TRBJ2-1; D possibly corresponds to TRBD1 (6 bases). The CDR3 spans 16 residues. Trimming took off 6 bases at V and 5 bases at J, with 20 bases between the two ends. Germline assignment: CDR1 MDHEN and CDR2 SYDVKM. Here the CDR3 DNA reads TGTGCCAGCAGCCCTGGGACCTTCAGGGGCCACAATGAGCAGTTCTTC. This gives the protein CASSPGTFRGHNEQFF.

V is TRBV6-2 or TRBV6-3 and J is TRBJ2-1; 11 positions match TRBD1. The J segment lost 8 bases and the V segment lost 4 bases, leaving 4 bases of the junction unmatched. Looked up from germline, CDR1 is MNHEY and CDR2 is SVGEGT. CDR3 length equals 14 residues. CDR3 sequence (DNA): TGTGCCAGCAGTTTCGGACAGGGGGCGGATGAGCAGTTCTTC. Its translation: CASSFGQGADEQFF.

This clonotype was counted many times. CDR3 in DNA: TGCAGTGCTAGACCTAGCGCGATCTACGAGCAGTACTTC. Protein: CSARPSAIYEQYF. The chain links TRBV20-1 to TRBJ2-7, with D perhaps TRBD2 (6 bases). This CDR3 is 13 amino acids long. From germline, CDR1 is DFQATT and CDR2 SNEGSKA (reference sequence). Trimming shortened V by 2 bases and J by 3 bases, and 11 bases separated the two germline ends.

About this clonotype itself: This may arise from a read error, as a much more abundant clone is one base away. V is TRBV5-1 and J is TRBJ2-1; 10 bases map to TRBD2. The germline V gene encodes CDR1 SGHRS and CDR2 YFSETQ. There are 19 residues in the CDR3. With V trimmed by 3 bases and J by 3 bases, 15 bases remained unmatched. CDR3 protein: CASSSNPPQASGSYNEQFF. CDR3 nucleotide sequence: TGCGCCAGCAGCTCCAACCCACCACAGGCTAGCGGGAGCTACAATGAGCAGTTCTTC. Together with reference TRBV5-1 and TRBJ2-1, the CDR3 gives the full variable domain: KAGVTQTPRYLIKTRGQQVTLSCSPISGHRSVSWYQQTPGQGLQFLFEYFSETQRNKGNFPGRFSGRQFSNSRSEMNVSTLELGDSALYLCASSSNPPQASGSYNEQFFGPGTRLTVL.

Many counts were recorded for this clonotype. V gene TRBV28 combines with J gene TRBJ2-7; D gene unclear. The CDR3 length is 12 residues. CDR1 MDHEN and CDR2 SYDVKM come from the germline V gene. V dropped 1 base and J dropped 5 bases, with 6 bases sitting between them. CDR3 sequence (DNA): TGTGCCAGCAGTTTATACGTCGACGAGCAGTACTTC. Translated: CASSLYVDEQYF.

This clonotype was picked up a small number of times. V gene TRBV5-4 combines with J gene TRBJ2-7; D call uncertain. V lost 2 bases to trimming and J lost 0 bases, with 3 bases between them. The CDR3 has 12 amino acids. CDR1 is SGHNT and CDR2 is YYREEE in the germline V gene (reference sequence). The CDR3 reads CASSFRSYEQYF. The CDR3, as DNA: TGTGCCAGCAGCTTTCGCTCCTACGAGCAGTACTTC.

The table lists this clonotype with a few counts. The genes are TRBV6-1 and TRBJ2-1; D might be TRBD1 or TRBD2, each matching 5 bases. The V end was cut by 8 bases, the J end by 12 bases, with 14 bases between. Looked up from germline, CDR1 is MNHNS and CDR2 is SASEGT. This CDR3 has 11 residues. The chain's CDR3 is CASLGSRGQFF. The CDR3 DNA sequence: TGTGCCAGCCTGGGGAGTAGGGGGCAGTTCTTC.

As regards this clonotype: The junction departs from the called germline gene at one end, perhaps through a read error. CDR3 amino acids: CASSYRRGNEELLF. The CDR3 DNA reads TGTGCCAGCAGCTACCGACGGGGGAATGAAGAACTGTTGTTT. The chain recombines TRBV11-2 with TRBJ1-4; TRBD1 is a possible D gene (5 bases). This CDR3 is 14 amino acids long. Germline values: CDR1 SGHAT, CDR2 FQNNGV.

The chain couples TRBV7-2 to TRBJ2-1, with D possibly being TRBD2 (5 bases). The germline V and J ends were trimmed by 3 bases and 0 bases, with 15 bases remaining between them. CDR1 is SGHTA, CDR2 FQGNSA, per germline. The CDR3 sequence is 17 residues long. CDR3 sequence (DNA): TGTGCCAGCAGCTTCGGTGCGGGCGTGAGCTCCTACAATGAGCAGTTCTTC. As protein: CASSFGAGVSSYNEQFF. Variable domain in full (rest from reference TRBV7-2 and TRBJ2-1): GAGVSQSPSNKVTEKGKDVELRCDPISGHTALYWYRQSLGQGLEFLIYFQGNSAPDKSGLPSDRFSAERTGGSVSTLTIQRTQQEDSAVYLCASSFGAGVSSYNEQFFGPGTRLTVL.

This clonotype was seen many times. V is TRBV3-1 and J is TRBJ1-1; the D gene is possibly TRBD1 (5 bases). This CDR3 is built from 15 residues. Germline loops: CDR1 LGHDT, CDR2 YNNKEL (reference sequence). The V and J ends lost 3 bases and 3 bases respectively, with 14 bases between them. DNA for the CDR3: TGTGCCAGCAGCCATTACAGGCGCGGGGACACTGAAGCTTTCTTT. This translates into CASSHYRRGDTEAFF.

This clonotype was observed at least ten times. The rearrangement joins TRBV2 to TRBJ2-1; no clear D gene. The end of the DNA is better explained by TRBJ2-5, so the J call may be wrong. Germline V gene data show CDR1 as SNHLY and CDR2 as FYNNEI. CDR3 length: 12 amino acids. CDR3 coding DNA: TGTGCCAGCAGGGTAAATCTGGAGACCCAGTACTTC. Translated: CASRVNLETQYF.